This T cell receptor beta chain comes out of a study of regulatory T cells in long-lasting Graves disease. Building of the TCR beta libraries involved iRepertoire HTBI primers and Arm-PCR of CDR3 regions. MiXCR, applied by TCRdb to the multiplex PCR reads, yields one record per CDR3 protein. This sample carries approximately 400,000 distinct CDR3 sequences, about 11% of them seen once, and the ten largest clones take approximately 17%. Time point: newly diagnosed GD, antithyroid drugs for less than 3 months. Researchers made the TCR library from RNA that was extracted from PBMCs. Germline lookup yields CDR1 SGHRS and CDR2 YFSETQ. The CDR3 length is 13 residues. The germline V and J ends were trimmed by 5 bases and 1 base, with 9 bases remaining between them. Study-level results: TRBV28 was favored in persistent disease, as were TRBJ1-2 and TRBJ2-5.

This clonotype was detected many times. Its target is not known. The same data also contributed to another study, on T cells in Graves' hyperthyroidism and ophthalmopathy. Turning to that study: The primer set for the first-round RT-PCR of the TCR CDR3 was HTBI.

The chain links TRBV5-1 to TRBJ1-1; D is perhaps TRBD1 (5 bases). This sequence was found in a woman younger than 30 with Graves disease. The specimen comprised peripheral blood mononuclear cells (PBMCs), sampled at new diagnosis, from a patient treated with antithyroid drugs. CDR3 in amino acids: CASRSGTNTEAFF. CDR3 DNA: TGCGCCAGCAGATCCGGGACGAACACTGAAGCTTTCTTT.